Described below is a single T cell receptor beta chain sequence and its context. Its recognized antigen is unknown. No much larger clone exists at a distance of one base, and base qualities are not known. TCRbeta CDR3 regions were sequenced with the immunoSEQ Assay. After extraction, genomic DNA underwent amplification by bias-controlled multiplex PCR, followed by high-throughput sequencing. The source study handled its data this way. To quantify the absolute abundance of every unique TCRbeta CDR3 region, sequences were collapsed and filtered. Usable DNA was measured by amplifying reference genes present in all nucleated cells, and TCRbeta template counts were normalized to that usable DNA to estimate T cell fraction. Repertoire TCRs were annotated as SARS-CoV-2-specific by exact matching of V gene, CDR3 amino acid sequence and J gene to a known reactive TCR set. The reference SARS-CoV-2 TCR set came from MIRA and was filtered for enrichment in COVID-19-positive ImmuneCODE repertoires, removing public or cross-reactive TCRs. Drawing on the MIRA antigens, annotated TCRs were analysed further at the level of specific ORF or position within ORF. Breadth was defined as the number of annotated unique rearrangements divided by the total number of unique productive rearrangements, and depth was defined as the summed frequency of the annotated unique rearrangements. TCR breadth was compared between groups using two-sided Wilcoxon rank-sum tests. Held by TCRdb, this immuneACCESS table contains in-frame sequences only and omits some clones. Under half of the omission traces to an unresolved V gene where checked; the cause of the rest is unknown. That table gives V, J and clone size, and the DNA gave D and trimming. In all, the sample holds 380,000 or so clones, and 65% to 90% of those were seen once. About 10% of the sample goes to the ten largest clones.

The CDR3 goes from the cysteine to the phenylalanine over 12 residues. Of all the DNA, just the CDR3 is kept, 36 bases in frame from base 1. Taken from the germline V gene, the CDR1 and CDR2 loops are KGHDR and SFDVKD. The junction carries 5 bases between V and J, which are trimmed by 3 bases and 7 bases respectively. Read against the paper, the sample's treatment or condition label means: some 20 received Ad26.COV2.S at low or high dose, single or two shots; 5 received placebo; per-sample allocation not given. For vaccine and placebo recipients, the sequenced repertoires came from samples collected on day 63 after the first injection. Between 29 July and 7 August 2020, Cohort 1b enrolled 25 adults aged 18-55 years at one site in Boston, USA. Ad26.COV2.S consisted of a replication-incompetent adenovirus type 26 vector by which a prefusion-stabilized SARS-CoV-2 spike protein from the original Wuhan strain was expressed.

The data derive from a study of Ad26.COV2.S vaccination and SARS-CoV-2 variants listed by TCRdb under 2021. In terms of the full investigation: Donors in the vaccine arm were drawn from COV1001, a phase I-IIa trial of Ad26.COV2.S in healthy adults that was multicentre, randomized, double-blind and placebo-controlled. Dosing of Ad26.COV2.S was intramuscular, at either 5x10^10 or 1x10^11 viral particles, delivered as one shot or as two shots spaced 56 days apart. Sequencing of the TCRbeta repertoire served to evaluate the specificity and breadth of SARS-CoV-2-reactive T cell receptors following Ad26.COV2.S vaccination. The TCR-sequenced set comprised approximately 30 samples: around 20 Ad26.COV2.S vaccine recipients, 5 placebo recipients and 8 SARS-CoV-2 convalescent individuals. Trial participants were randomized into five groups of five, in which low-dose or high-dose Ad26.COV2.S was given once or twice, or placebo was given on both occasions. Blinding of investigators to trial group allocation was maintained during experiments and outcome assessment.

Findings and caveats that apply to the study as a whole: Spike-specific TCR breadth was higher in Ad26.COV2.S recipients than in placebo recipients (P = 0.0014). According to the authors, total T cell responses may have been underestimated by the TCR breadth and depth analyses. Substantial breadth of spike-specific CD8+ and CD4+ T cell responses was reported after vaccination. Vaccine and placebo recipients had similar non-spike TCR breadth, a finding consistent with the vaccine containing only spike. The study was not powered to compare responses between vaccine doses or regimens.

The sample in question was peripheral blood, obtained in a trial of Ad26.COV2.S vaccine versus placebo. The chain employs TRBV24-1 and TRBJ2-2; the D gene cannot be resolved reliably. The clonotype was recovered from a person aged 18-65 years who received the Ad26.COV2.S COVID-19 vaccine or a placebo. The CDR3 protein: CATSDNVGELFF. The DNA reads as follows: TGTGCCACCAGTGATAACGTCGGGGAGCTGTTTTTT.